A selection of T cell receptor beta chains follows, all from one sample in a study of response to subunit inactivated influenza vaccine. TCRdb fed the RT-PCR reads into MiXCR, producing one record per CDR3 protein. The repertoire holds approximately 200,000 distinct CDR3 sequences, roughly an eighth seen once, with about 26% in the top ten. The sample in question was CD8+ T cells sorted from PBMCs, obtained less than 6 days after vaccination. The receptor set was obtained from a man aged 45-60 years who received an inactivated influenza vaccine. The CDR3 runs from the conserved cysteine through the conserved F or W. D genes are given only for firm matches. Clone size, where shown, is once, few, many, or a class for clones that have expanded.

v_call	clone_size	j_call	d_call	cdr3_aa	cdr3_nt
TRBV20-1	few	TRBJ2-5	NA	CSAVKEPWVGGAQETQYF	TGCAGTGCGGTGAAAGAACCCTGGGTAGGGGGGGCCCAAGAGACCCAGTACTTC
TRBV6-2/TRBV6-3	few	TRBJ2-3	TRBD2	CASSYSPGLAGVTDTQYF	TGTGCCAGCAGTTACAGTCCGGGACTAGCGGGTGTGACCGATACGCAGTATTTT
TRBV12-3/TRBV12-4	NA	TRBJ2-3	TRBD2	CASRGTSGRADTQYF	TGTGCCAGCAGGGGGACTAGCGGGAGGGCAGATACGCAGTATTTT
TRBV5-6	many	TRBJ1-1	NA	CASSLVGAGTEAFF	TGTGCCAGCAGCTTGGTGGGGGCCGGCACTGAAGCTTTCTTT
TRBV2	few	TRBJ1-6	NA	CASSLGDGYNSPLHF	TGTGCCAGCAGTCTAGGCGATGGCTATAATTCACCCCTCCACTTT
TRBV12-3/TRBV12-4	NA	TRBJ2-2	TRBD2	CASSSTSGENTGELFF	TGTGCCAGCAGCTCTACTAGCGGTGAGAACACCGGGGAGCTGTTTTTT
TRBV15	NA	TRBJ2-1	TRBD2	CATSSPQRENEQFF	TGTGCCACCAGCAGCCCACAGCGGGAGAATGAGCAGTTCTTC
TRBV29-1	NA	TRBJ2-1	NA	CSVDLAVSYNEQFF	TGCAGCGTTGATTTAGCGGTCTCCTACAATGAGCAGTTCTTC
TRBV18	few	TRBJ2-3	NA	CASSPLAEVVLNADTQYF	TGTGCCAGCTCACCATTAGCGGAGGTGGTCCTTAATGCAGATACGCAGTATTTT
TRBV12-3/TRBV12-4	few	TRBJ2-1	TRBD2	CASSFQAGGYNEQFF	TGTGCCAGCAGTTTTCAAGCGGGGGGGTACAATGAGCAGTTCTTC
TRBV7-9	many	TRBJ2-7	NA	CASSSSPSEQYF	TGTGCCAGCAGCTCCTCCCCCTCCGAGCAGTACTTC
TRBV20-1	few	TRBJ2-1	NA	CSARFGGRSYNEQFF	TGCAGTGCTAGGTTTGGGGGCCGGTCCTACAATGAGCAGTTCTTC
TRBV28	many	TRBJ2-7	TRBD1	CASRDRDLYEQYF	TGTGCCAGCAGGGACAGGGATCTCTACGAGCAGTACTTC
TRBV6-5	few	TRBJ2-1	NA	CASSYYGAYNEQFF	TGTGCCAGCAGTTACTACGGGGCATACAATGAGCAGTTCTTC
TRBV29-1	few	TRBJ2-3	NA	CSVAKENADTQYF	TGCAGCGTTGCGAAGGAAAACGCGGATACGCAGTATTTT
TRBV6-1	NA	TRBJ2-3	NA	CASSHPGGVGDTQYF	TGTGCCAGCAGCCACCCCGGCGGGGTGGGAGATACGCAGTATTTT
TRBV5-1	few	TRBJ2-5	TRBD1	CASSLTLGQGKETQYF	TGCGCCAGCAGCTTGACTCTCGGACAGGGTAAAGAGACCCAGTACTTC
TRBV28	few	TRBJ2-7	TRBD1	CASSTRDRGLYEQYF	TGTGCCAGCAGCACCCGGGACAGGGGGCTCTACGAGCAGTACTTC
TRBV4-1	few	TRBJ2-2	TRBD2	CASSQASGANTGELFF	TGCGCCAGCAGCCAGGCTAGCGGAGCGAACACCGGGGAGCTGTTTTTT
TRBV2	NA	TRBJ2-2	NA	CASSDLQGSPGELFF	TGTGCCAGCAGTGACCTACAGGGATCCCCCGGGGAGCTGTTTTTT
TRBV30	NA	TRBJ2-2	TRBD1	CAWAFGQATGELFF	TGTGCCTGGGCCTTTGGACAGGCAACCGGGGAGCTGTTTTTT
TRBV5-1	few	TRBJ2-3	TRBD2	CASSLFPLTSEKGDTQYF	TGCGCCAGCAGCTTGTTTCCCCTGACTAGCGAGAAGGGAGATACGCAGTATTTT
TRBV4-3	NA	TRBJ2-1	TRBD1	CASSQDWDSYNEQFF	TGCGCCAGCAGCCAAGATTGGGACAGCTACAATGAGCAGTTCTTC
TRBV7-9	few	TRBJ2-5	NA	CASSSLRGNQGETQYF	TGTGCCAGCAGCTCCCTCCGAGGAAATCAGGGAGAGACCCAGTACTTC
TRBV7-9	many	TRBJ2-2	TRBD2	CASSLTGGPSGELFF	TGTGCCAGCAGCTTGACGGGGGGGCCCTCCGGGGAGCTGTTTTTT
TRBV4-3	many	TRBJ2-7	TRBD2	CASSQGLAGAYEQYF	TGCGCCAGCAGCCAAGGACTAGCGGGCGCCTACGAGCAGTACTTC
TRBV12-3/TRBV12-4	NA	TRBJ1-5	NA	CASTRGHRRAQHF	TGTGCCAGCACCCGGGGGCATCGCAGGGCCCAGCATTTT
TRBV28	medium-sized	TRBJ2-1	TRBD2	CASSQSGGDNEQFF	TGTGCCAGCAGTCAAAGCGGGGGGGACAATGAGCAGTTCTTC
TRBV15	NA	TRBJ1-2	NA	CATSRATLTANYGYTF	TGTGCCACCAGCAGAGCAACCCTGACAGCGAACTATGGCTACACCTTC
TRBV7-4	NA	TRBJ2-1	TRBD2	CASSSRGTSGESYFYSYNEQFF	TGTGCCAGCAGCTCCAGGGGGACTAGCGGGGAAAGCTACTTTTACTCCTACAATGAGCAGTTCTTC
TRBV9	NA	TRBJ2-1	NA	CASSVDGLYNNEQFF	TGTGCCAGCAGCGTAGATGGACTATATAACAATGAGCAGTTCTTC
TRBV20-1	NA	TRBJ2-1	NA	CSADLGGGINNEQFF	TGCAGTGCGGACTTAGGGGGAGGGATTAACAATGAGCAGTTCTTC
TRBV6-5	NA	TRBJ2-2	NA	CASSYLMPAAGELFF	TGTGCCAGCAGTTACTTGATGCCAGCGGCCGGGGAGCTGTTTTTT
TRBV20-1	many	TRBJ1-1	NA	CSARDQGTEAFF	TGCAGTGCTAGAGATCAGGGAACTGAAGCTTTCTTT
TRBV5-1	NA	TRBJ1-1	NA	CASSRAGNTEAFF	TGCGCCAGCAGCCGGGCAGGGAACACTGAAGCTTTCTTT
TRBV7-2	many	TRBJ1-3	NA	CASSLAGQSGGNTIYF	TGTGCCAGCAGCTTAGCAGGACAGTCGGGAGGAAACACCATATATTTT
TRBV21-1	NA	TRBJ2-7	NA	CASSKVDRVAYEQYF	TGTGCCAGCAGCAAAGTAGACAGGGTCGCCTACGAGCAGTACTTC
TRBV20-1	NA	TRBJ2-1	TRBD2	CSARDPGAGGSVYYYNEQFF	TGCAGTGCTAGAGATCCGGGAGCGGGGGGCTCTGTATATTATTACAATGAGCAGTTCTTC
TRBV4-1	many	TRBJ2-1	TRBD2	CASSQDLTSGGSVF	TGCGCCAGCAGCCAAGATCTGACCAGCGGGGGTTCGGTCTTC
TRBV27	few	TRBJ2-7	TRBD2	CASSFSGDHEQYF	TGTGCCAGCAGTTTTAGCGGGGACCACGAGCAGTACTTC
TRBV29-1	few	TRBJ2-5	NA	CSVVPGRETETQYF	TGCAGCGTCGTACCGGGACGGGAAACGGAGACCCAGTACTTC
TRBV4-3	NA	TRBJ2-6	NA	CASSQDEGLTSGANVLTF	TGCGCCAGCAGCCAAGATGAGGGCCTGACTTCTGGGGCCAACGTCCTGACTTTC
TRBV29-1	NA	TRBJ2-7	NA	CSVVTGNSYEQYF	TGCAGCGTTGTAACAGGCAACTCCTACGAGCAGTACTTC
TRBV12-3/TRBV12-4	NA	TRBJ2-2	NA	CASRLDFSGELFF	TGTGCCAGCAGGCTGGACTTTAGCGGGGAGCTGTTTTTT
TRBV30	NA	TRBJ1-4	TRBD1	CAYRGENEKLFF	TGTGCATACAGGGGAGAGAATGAAAAACTGTTTTTT
TRBV4-2	NA	TRBJ2-7	NA	CASSGRGMAEQYF	TGTGCCAGCAGCGGGAGGGGGATGGCCGAGCAGTACTTC
TRBV7-9	few	TRBJ1-1	NA	CASSFITEAFF	TGTGCCAGCAGCTTCATAACTGAAGCTTTCTTT
TRBV28	NA	TRBJ2-1	TRBD2	CASSPLRLAGVQENEQFF	TGTGCCAGCAGTCCACTCCGACTAGCGGGAGTGCAAGAGAATGAGCAGTTCTTC
TRBV30	NA	TRBJ1-2	NA	CAWSVMGGRLSYGYTF	TGTGCCTGGAGTGTCATGGGAGGCCGCCTGTCCTATGGCTACACCTTC
TRBV6-5	many	TRBJ2-2	NA	CASSYSRTNTGELFF	TGTGCCAGCAGTTACTCCCGGACGAACACCGGGGAGCTGTTTTTT
TRBV4-3	NA	TRBJ1-1	NA	CASSQTGETEAFF	TGCGCCAGCAGCCAGACAGGAGAAACTGAAGCTTTCTTT
TRBV12-3/TRBV12-4	few	TRBJ2-1	NA	CASRTPSGQNYNEQFF	TGTGCCAGCAGAACCCCTTCGGGACAAAACTACAATGAGCAGTTCTTC